The 13 T cell receptor beta chains given below trace back to one sample, sequenced in a study of T cell clonality in common variable immunodeficiency. Study results and limitations: Common variable immunodeficiency TCR beta sequences reportedly had fewer deletions and N-nucleotide insertions.

Produced via immunoSEQ multiplex PCR; TCRdb's table is partial and in-frame only. The sample has roughly 30,000 clones, none seen only once. Antigens for these TCRs are unknown. Sequencing was performed on peripheral blood mononuclear cells. All receptors derive from a human donor with common variable immunodeficiency.

The table lists this clone with a few counts. The CDR3 extends 3 residues past the end of the read, so its final part is completed from the germline J gene. The rearrangement links TRBV7-8 to TRBJ1-5; 8 nucleotides line up with TRBD1. The CDR3 is 16 residues long. Germline V CDR1 and CDR2: SGHVS, FQNEAQ. The V and J ends lost 3 bases and 2 bases, in that order; junction bases with no gene match: 6. CDR3 sequence reads: CASSFYRGNGNQPQHF. Partial CDR3 DNA: TGTGCCAGCAGCTTTTACAGGGGGAATGGCAATCAGCCC.

This clone was seen only a few times. The CDR3 extends 3 residues past the end of the read, so its final part is completed from the germline J gene. This sequence joins TRBV20-1 and TRBJ1-6; a weak D match, TRBD1 (6 bases). The V gene lost 5 bases and the J gene lost 7 bases, with 15 bases spanning the gap. There are 14 residues in the CDR3. Germline V gene sequence: CDR1 DFQATT, CDR2 SNEGSKA (reference sequence). CDR3 amino acids: CSASGGTRNSPLHF. The DNA read from the CDR3 is TGCAGTGCTTCAGGCGGGACACGGAATTCACCC.

This clone was counted only a few times. The read ends 3 residues early relative to the CDR3; the germline J gene fills the gap. This sequence joins TRBV19 and TRBJ1-5; TRBD1 aligns across 9 bases. Germline V gene data show CDR1 as LNHDA and CDR2 as SQIVND (reference sequence). The CDR3 runs to 16 residues. V shed 3 bases and J 3 bases; nucleotides not matched to a gene: 6. CDR3: CASSIGTGYSNQPQHF. The CDR3 DNA, read in part, is TGTGCCAGTAGTATTGGGACAGGGTATTCCAATCAGCCC.

This clone was observed many times. Coverage ceases 3 residues before the CDR3 finishes, and the germline J gene fills in the end. The chain is built from TRBV20-1 and TRBJ2-4; TRBD1 might be the D (6 bases). The length of the CDR3 is 13 residues. Germline V lookup: CDR1 DFQATT, CDR2 SNEGSKA (reference sequence). V was pared by 5 bases and J by 2 bases, with 10 bases between. CDR3 bases read: TGCAGTGCTCCCGGACAGACCAAAAACATT. Translation: CSAPGQTKNI. The whole CDR3 is CSAPGQTKNIQYF.

In this sample, this clone turned up many times. The read is 3 residues too short to cover the CDR3 end, so that end is filled in from the germline J gene. V and J are TRBV20-1 and TRBJ2-3; 11 nucleotides line up with TRBD1. Germline-derived CDR1 and CDR2 are DFQATT and SNEGSKA (reference sequence). Trimming removed 6 bases from V and 2 bases from J; junction bases left unmatched: 7. The CDR3 is 15 residues long. CDR3 in amino acids: CSAMGDRGATDTQYF. Incomplete CDR3 DNA: TGCAGTGCCATGGGGGACAGGGGGGCCACAGATACG.

This clone was detected ten times or more. The CDR3 DNA, read in part, is TGTGCCAGCAGTCAAGACAGGAGGGCCAATAATTCACCC. It translates to CASSQDRRANNSP. The whole CDR3 protein is CASSQDRRANNSPLHF. The chain recombines TRBV6-1 with TRBJ1-6; possible D gene TRBD1, 6 bases. The DNA ends 3 residues before the CDR3 does, and the rest of the CDR3 is filled in from the germline J gene. Trimming shortened V by 5 bases and J by 5 bases, and 16 bases separated the two germline ends. CDR3 size: 16 residues. Germline assignment: CDR1 MNHNS and CDR2 SASEGT.

The table lists this clone with many counts. Read data end 3 residues before the CDR3 end; the end is taken from the germline J gene. The chain employs TRBV14 and TRBJ1-1; 9 bases match TRBD1. CDR1 SGHDN and CDR2 FVKESK come from the germline V gene. With 5 bases clipped from V and 5 bases from J, the junction kept 6 bases outside the gene matches. The CDR3 totals 14 residues. The CDR3 protein is CASSATGGKTEAFF. CDR3 bases read: TGTGCCAGCAGCGCAACAGGGGGCAAAACTGAA.

Comments on this clone: The CDR3 end falls 3 residues outside the read, so it is completed with the germline J gene. The chain carries TRBV19 and TRBJ2-1; D is possibly TRBD2 (6 bases). Germline V CDR1 and CDR2: LNHDA, SQIVND (reference sequence). The CDR3 has 17 residues. Trimming stripped 4 bases from V and 6 bases from J, with 22 bases between. The sequenced part of the CDR3 DNA is TGTGCCAGTAGTACTCAACCCGGTAGCGGTAGCCCCAATGAG. This sequence encodes CASSTQPGSGSPNE. The complete CDR3 reads CASSTQPGSGSPNEQFF.

Notes on this clone: The CDR3 is cut off 3 residues early in the read; its end comes from the germline J gene. The V call is TRBV6-1, the J call TRBJ1-1; unclear D gene. Looked up from germline, CDR1 is MNHNS and CDR2 is SASEGT. CDR3 size: 13 residues. Between the trimmed V and J ends, which lost 4 bases and 1 base, there was a span of 7 bases. The CDR3 bases that were read are TGTGCCAGCAGTGCAACGGGGAACACTGAA. It yields the protein CASSATGNTE. The entire CDR3 reads CASSATGNTEAFF.

This clone was seen ten or more times. Coverage ceases 3 residues before the CDR3 finishes, and the germline J gene fills in the end. V is TRBV28 and J is TRBJ2-2; D is unresolved. The CDR3 length is 12 residues. Trimming removed 3 bases at V and 7 bases at J, with 6 bases between. Germline CDR1 reads MDHEN; CDR2 reads SYDVKM. The CDR3 sequence is CASSLFRGELFF. The DNA read from the CDR3 is TGTGCCAGCAGTTTGTTTCGCGGGGAG.

Concerning this clone itself: The read ends 3 residues early relative to the CDR3; the germline J gene fills the gap. The V call is TRBV5-6, the J call TRBJ1-2; 7 positions match TRBD1. Germline CDR1 is SGHDT and CDR2 is YYEEEE. The CDR3 runs to 14 residues. The part of the CDR3 DNA that was read is TGTGCCAGCAGTTACGACAGGGCGCAGGGGGGC. This encodes CASSYDRAQGG. The whole CDR3 is CASSYDRAQGGYTF.

In this sample, this clone is medium-sized. Coverage ceases 3 residues before the CDR3 finishes, and the germline J gene fills in the end. The rearrangement links TRBV20-1 to TRBJ1-3, with D uncertain. V was cut by 0 bases and J by 0 bases, with 12 bases left in between. This CDR3 has 16 amino acids. CDR1 and CDR2 (germline): DFQATT, SNEGSKA (reference sequence). The part of the CDR3 DNA that was read is TGCAGTGCTAGAGATAATTCAGGTTTCTCTGGAAACACC. Its protein product is CSARDNSGFSGNT. The entire CDR3 reads CSARDNSGFSGNTIYF.

The CDR3 bases that were read are TGTGCCAGCAGCTTAGGACAGGGGAGGACC. Amino acids: CASSLGQGRT. The complete CDR3 reads CASSLGQGRTQYF. The chain links TRBV7-8 to TRBJ2-5, with TRBD1 matching over 8 bases. The DNA ends 3 residues before the CDR3 does, and the rest of the CDR3 is filled in from the germline J gene. V gave up 1 base and J gave up 7 bases; unmatched junction bases: 2. The CDR3 totals 13 residues. Per the germline V gene, CDR1 is SGHVS and CDR2 is FQNEAQ. Supplemented by reference TRBV7-8 and TRBJ2-5, the full variable domain reads GAGVSQSPRYKVAKRGQDVALRCDPISGHVSLFWYQQALGQGPEFLTYFQNEAQLDKSGLPSDRFFAERPEGSVSTLKIQRTQQEDSAVYLCASSLGQGRTQYFGPGTRLLVL.